These T cell receptor beta chains were read from a single sample in a study of early T cells in non-severe SARS-CoV-2 infection. TCRdb independently ran MiXCR on the 5' RACE reads; one entry per CDR3 protein. The table includes 20,000 to 25,000 distinct CDR3 sequences, less than 7% detected once. Specimen: whole blood. Receptors were obtained from an adult who was a healthcare worker with PCR-confirmed SARS-CoV-2 infection or an uninfected control (not recorded which). Both conserved end residues are part of each CDR3.

V gene	J gene	CDR3 protein
TRBV7-9	TRBJ2-7	CASSAQGGNYEQYF
TRBV20-1	TRBJ2-1	CSAPFEGVSNNEQFF
TRBV7-6	TRBJ1-4	CASSPEDSTVPNEKLFF
TRBV24-1	TRBJ2-5	CATQRGFQETQYF
TRBV11-2	TRBJ1-4	CASSFRSGATNEKLFF
TRBV25-1	TRBJ1-1	CASSEYQKNTEAFF
TRBV11-2	TRBJ2-7	CASSLDLGTYEQYF
TRBV7-8	TRBJ2-7	CASSPTPGRLRDYEQYF
TRBV29-1	TRBJ1-1	CSVELSTEAFF
TRBV5-1	TRBJ2-3	CASSLGLAGVTDTQYF
TRBV28	TRBJ2-5	CASSLHGVRETQYF
TRBV25-1	TRBJ1-1	CASSKQGTEAFF
TRBV28	TRBJ2-4	CASSSSGGAMVQYF
TRBV10-3	TRBJ2-1	CAISSGEASYNEQFF
TRBV7-6	TRBJ2-7	CASSRGGGYEQYF
TRBV3-1	TRBJ1-6	CASSPTGNSPLHF
TRBV21-1	TRBJ2-2	CASKPPGTIRTGELFF
TRBV28	TRBJ1-1	CASSLLDNTEAFF
TRBV11-2	TRBJ2-5	CASSSAWETQYF
TRBV6-1	TRBJ1-5	CASRESRGNQPQHF